This is a list of T cell receptor beta chains from one sample in a study of OX40 agonist ivuxolimab in advanced cancers. Assay: immunoSEQ multiplex PCR; the TCRdb copy retains only in-frame clones and omits some. Of 60,000 to 85,000 clones detected, approximately 89% appear once; the ten largest clones hold about 2.3%. Sequenced here: CD4+ or CD8+ T cells sorted from blood, sampled in a trial of the OX40 agonist ivuxolimab. The receptors originated from an adult with an advanced solid tumor such as melanoma, head and neck, liver or kidney cancer. The CDR3 runs from the conserved cysteine through the conserved F or W. The D gene is left open where the match is weak. Only part of the rows carry a size: once, few, many, or a class if the clone is expanded.

j_call clone_size d_call v_call cdr3_length cdr3_aa cdr3_nt
TRBJ1-1 - TRBD1 TRBV6-5 11 CASNQGGEAFF TGTGCCAGCAACCAGGGGGGTGAAGCTTTCTTT
TRBJ1-2 - TRBD1 TRBV6-1 13 CASSARQGYGYTF TGTGCCAGCAGTGCGCGACAGGGTTATGGCTACACCTTC
TRBJ2-2 - - TRBV6-4 15 CASSEQGANTGELFF TGTGCCAGCAGTGAACAGGGCGCGAACACCGGGGAGCTGTTTTTT
TRBJ1-1 once - TRBV5-4 11 CASSGSGGAFF TGTGCCAGCAGCGGATCAGGTGGGGCTTTCTTT
TRBJ1-2 few - TRBV28 13 CASRPQGNYGYTF TGTGCCAGCAGGCCTCAGGGTAACTATGGCTACACCTTC
TRBJ1-2 few - TRBV14 11 CASSSGPSATF TGTGCCAGCAGCTCCGGACCGTCGGCTACCTTC
TRBJ1-2 - - TRBV5-4 15 CASSRTTGGGDGYTF TGTGCCAGCAGCCGTACCACCGGGGGAGGTGATGGCTACACCTTC
TRBJ2-5 - TRBD2 TRBV18 14 CASSPETSRETQYF TGTGCCAGCTCACCGGAGACTAGCCGAGAGACCCAGTACTTC
TRBJ2-7 - TRBD2 TRBV7-2 16 CASSSGGTRGFYEQYF TGTGCCAGCAGTTCTGGAGGGACTAGGGGGTTCTACGAGCAGTACTTC
TRBJ2-5 - - TRBV5-1 14 CASSLAGAQETQYF TGCGCCAGCAGCTTGGCGGGGGCTCAAGAGACCCAGTACTTC
TRBJ2-5 - - TRBV6-1 15 CASGGRGVIGETQYF TGTGCCAGCGGTGGCAGGGGGGTGATTGGAGAGACCCAGTACTTC
TRBJ2-3 - - TRBV6-1 12 CASSVRTDTQYF TGTGCCAGCAGTGTCCGCACAGATACGCAGTATTTT
TRBJ1-2 - TRBD1 TRBV18 13 CASAFTGTDGYTF TGTGCCAGCGCGTTTACCGGGACAGATGGCTACACCTTC
TRBJ2-3 - TRBD2 TRBV18 16 CASSPGLAGSGDTQYF TGTGCCAGCTCCCCTGGACTAGCGGGGTCCGGAGATACGCAGTATTTT
TRBJ1-6 - - TRBV4-1 15 CASSQGGTYNSPLHF TGCGCCAGCAGCCAAGGGGGTACCTATAATTCACCCCTCCACTTT
TRBJ2-3 - TRBD2 TRBV4-2 17 CASSQEPGGWGTDTQYF TGTGCCAGCAGCCAAGAACCCGGGGGGTGGGGCACAGATACGCAGTATTTT
TRBJ2-2 - TRBD2 TRBV19 17 CASTNLERGRFTGELFF TGTGCCAGTACGAATTTAGAGCGGGGCAGGTTCACCGGGGAGCTGTTTTTT
TRBJ2-1 - - TRBV7-9 16 CASSPGLRSSYNEQFF TGTGCCAGCAGTCCTGGACTGAGGAGCTCCTACAATGAGCAGTTCTTC
TRBJ2-1 - TRBD1 TRBV15 13 CATSRGTGEEQFF TGTGCCACCAGCAGAGGGACAGGGGAGGAGCAGTTCTTC
TRBJ1-2 - TRBD1 TRBV27 13 CASSGTGTGSYTF TGTGCCAGCAGTGGAACCGGGACAGGGAGCTACACCTTC
TRBJ1-2 - - TRBV5-1 14 CASSPEGTLYGYTF TGCGCCAGCAGCCCAGAGGGGACACTTTATGGCTACACCTTC
TRBJ2-2 - - TRBV6-5 14 CASTTPRKTGELFF TGTGCCAGCACCACACCCCGGAAGACCGGGGAGCTGTTTTTT
TRBJ2-3 - - TRBV7-8 15 CASSLGTTSTDTQYF TGTGCCAGCAGCTTAGGGACGACTAGCACAGATACGCAGTATTTT
TRBJ2-3 - - TRBV5-1 12 CASSLSTDTQYF TGCGCCAGCAGCTTGAGCACAGATACGCAGTATTTT
TRBJ2-5 - - TRBV6-6 16 CASSYGPAVNQETQYF TGTGCCAGCAGTTACGGCCCGGCGGTAAACCAAGAGACCCAGTACTTC
TRBJ2-5 - - TRBV4-1 16 CASSQATKGRQETQYF TGCGCCAGCAGCCAAGCGACTAAAGGTCGCCAAGAGACCCAGTACTTC
TRBJ1-2 - TRBD1 TRBV5-1 14 CASSSQTGPNGYTF TGCGCCAGCAGCTCCCAGACAGGGCCCAATGGCTACACCTTC
TRBJ1-2 - TRBD1 TRBV5-1 14 CASSVGTGGSGYTF TGCGCCAGCAGCGTTGGGACAGGGGGTTCTGGCTACACCTTC
TRBJ1-1 few - TRBV19 15 CASSILGPVNTEAFF TGTGCCAGTAGTATTCTCGGGCCCGTGAACACTGAAGCTTTCTTT
TRBJ2-7 - - TRBV6-5 14 CASSRGHPRYEQYF TGTGCCAGCAGCCGCGGACACCCCCGCTACGAGCAGTACTTC
TRBJ2-2 - - TRBV5-1 16 CASSSNIGGNTGELFF TGCGCCAGCAGCTCCAACATTGGGGGTAACACCGGGGAGCTGTTTTTT
TRBJ1-1 - - TRBV5-1 15 CASSLSGILNTEAFF TGCGCCAGCAGCTTGTCGGGCATATTGAACACTGAAGCTTTCTTT
TRBJ2-7 - - TRBV5-5 14 CASSLDLSSYEQYF TGTGCCAGCAGCTTGGATTTGAGCTCCTACGAGCAGTACTTC
TRBJ2-7 - TRBD1 TRBV28 14 CASYNRGSLNEQYF TGTGCCAGCTATAACAGGGGATCCCTCAACGAGCAGTACTTC
TRBJ1-2 few TRBD1 TRBV25-1 13 CASSLSGQGPSTF TGTGCCAGCAGTCTCTCCGGACAGGGACCGAGCACCTTC
TRBJ1-2 - - TRBV19 12 CASSSRDRGYTF TGTGCCAGTAGTTCGAGGGACCGTGGCTACACCTTC
TRBJ2-5 - - TRBV9 15 CASSFNGGYQETQYF TGTGCCAGCAGCTTCAATGGGGGATACCAAGAGACCCAGTACTTC
TRBJ1-1 few - TRBV2 15 CASRVQWGLNTEAFF TGTGCCAGCAGGGTCCAATGGGGCCTGAACACTGAAGCTTTCTTT
TRBJ1-1 - - TRBV28 16 CASSLDYKGVNTEAFF TGTGCCAGCAGTTTAGATTATAAGGGCGTGAACACTGAAGCTTTCTTT
TRBJ1-1 - TRBD1 TRBV5-1 16 CASSSQGQGAGTEAFF TGCGCCAGCAGCTCCCAAGGACAGGGGGCCGGCACTGAAGCTTTCTTT
TRBJ2-3 - TRBD1 TRBV5-1 15 CASSLGGQVGDTQYF TGCGCCAGCAGCTTGGGAGGACAGGTTGGAGATACGCAGTATTTT
TRBJ2-1 - TRBD2 TRBV7-2 15 CASTILAGHYNEQFF TGTGCCAGCACTATCCTAGCGGGACACTACAATGAGCAGTTCTTC
TRBJ1-5 - - TRBV6-5 13 CASRGGSNQPQHF TGTGCCAGCAGGGGAGGTAGCAATCAGCCCCAGCATTTT
TRBJ1-2 - - TRBV6-5 13 CASSYSTSGGYTF TGTGCCAGCAGTTACTCGACAAGCGGGGGCTACACCTTC
TRBJ2-7 - - TRBV5-1 14 CASSSGLLAFEQYF TGCGCCAGCAGCTCGGGGCTTCTAGCGTTTGAGCAGTACTTC
TRBJ1-2 - - TRBV6-6 16 CASSPPPKSGSDGYTF TGTGCCAGCAGTCCCCCACCTAAGTCAGGGTCGGATGGCTACACCTTC
TRBJ2-5 - TRBD2 TRBV7-2 14 CASSPGGGAETQYF TGTGCCAGCAGCCCGGGGGGGGGCGCTGAGACCCAGTACTTC
TRBJ1-3 - TRBD1 TRBV7-2 15 CASTLQGPSGNTIYF TGTGCCAGCACTCTACAGGGGCCCTCTGGAAACACCATATATTTT
TRBJ2-7 few - TRBV28 12 CASSFGRYEQYF TGTGCCAGCAGTTTTGGGCGCTACGAGCAGTACTTC
TRBJ2-1 - - TRBV6-5 13 CASNSRGHNEQFF TGTGCCAGCAATTCTAGAGGCCACAATGAGCAGTTCTTC
TRBJ1-3 - - TRBV6-5 11 CASSYGPTIYF TGTGCCAGCAGTTATGGGCCCACCATATATTTT
TRBJ1-1 - - TRBV5-4 14 CASTSRGGNTEAFF TGTGCCAGCACTTCGAGGGGGGGGAACACTGAAGCTTTCTTT
TRBJ1-2 - - TRBV28 13 CASSLGGDYGYTF TGTGCCAGCAGTTTAGGGGGTGACTATGGCTACACCTTC